These 29 T cell receptor beta chains share one sample of origin, sequenced in a study of T cell repertoires in cytomegalovirus infection. Their recognized antigens are unknown. TCRdb re-called the reads through MiXCR, storing one row per CDR3 protein. The table records 300,000 or so distinct CDR3 sequences, 25% of them present only once. The sequences come from cultured PBMCs, collected from culture after CMV antigen stimulation. These receptors originate from a human donor in good health (CMV status not recorded). Some clones in this sample may be carry-over from other donors' samples.

This clonotype was seen only a few times. This chain uses TRBV4-1 with TRBJ1-3, with D uncertain. The germline gives CDR1 MGHRA, CDR2 YSYEKL. CDR3 size: 15 residues. Trimming took off 0 bases at V and 0 bases at J, with 6 bases between the two ends. CDR3 nucleotide sequence: TGCGCCAGCAGCCAAGACACGAGCTCTGGAAACACCATATATTTT. It codes for CASSQDTSSGNTIYF.

The genes are TRBV6-5 and TRBJ1-3; TRBD1 matches 7 bases. Germline values: CDR1 MNHEY, CDR2 SVGAGI. Germline trimming cut 7 bases from V and 4 bases from J; bases unmatched to any gene: 10. The CDR3 runs 15 residues. The chain's CDR3 is CASTQAQGLGNTIYF. The CDR3 coding sequence is TGTGCCAGCACCCAAGCACAGGGGTTAGGAAACACCATATATTTT.

This clonotype was picked up one time. The chain couples TRBV28 to TRBJ2-1; 7 bases are a match to TRBD2. CDR1 MDHEN and CDR2 SYDVKM come from the germline V gene. After removal of 6 bases from V and 15 bases from J, the junction contained 17 bases not matched to a gene. The CDR3 has 14 residues. The CDR3 DNA follows: TGTGCCAGCAGCTCCAAGCGGGAAGGATTGGGGTCGTTCTTC. Translation: CASSSKREGLGSFF.

Ten or more counts support this clonotype. The gene calls are TRBV7-8 and TRBJ2-4, with D unresolved. The ends were cut back, 2 bases at V and 0 bases at J, with 11 bases in the middle. Germline lookup yields CDR1 SGHVS and CDR2 FQNEAQ. This CDR3 is built from 16 residues. The CDR3: CASSLFQHLAKNIQYF. CDR3 sequence (DNA): TGTGCCAGCAGCTTATTTCAACACCTAGCCAAAAACATTCAGTACTTC.

The rearrangement uses TRBV6-1 and TRBJ2-2, with D perhaps TRBD2 (7 bases). Germline CDR1 reads MNHNS; CDR2 reads SASEGT. V lost 5 bases, J lost 7 bases, and 14 bases lay in between. The CDR3 extends over 14 amino acids. DNA of the CDR3: TGTGCCAGCAGTCGAATAGGGGGGGGCGGGGAGCTGTTTTTT. Translating gives CASSRIGGGGELFF.

In this sample, this clonotype turned up a few times. This rearrangement joins TRBV28 to TRBJ1-3; the D is unclear. Between the trimmed V and J ends, which lost 7 bases and 2 bases, there was a span of 6 bases. The CDR3 sequence is 12 residues long. Germline CDR1 reads MDHEN; CDR2 reads SYDVKM. CDR3 DNA sequence: TGTGCCAGCATAACCCCTGGAAACACCATATATTTT. This encodes CASITPGNTIYF.

The sample holds a few counts of this clonotype. The gene calls are TRBV7-2 and TRBJ2-7; D gene ambiguous. Trimming stripped 2 bases from V and 3 bases from J, with 14 bases between. The length of the CDR3 is 15 residues. Germline CDR1 is SGHTA and CDR2 is FQGNSA. Written as DNA, the CDR3 is TGTGCCAGCAGCTTATGGGGAAGCGCAAGCTACGAGCAGTACTTC. This translates into CASSLWGSASYEQYF.

J is TRBJ2-4 and V is TRBV20-1; D may be TRBD1 (6 bases). The CDR3 is 12 residues long. From germline, CDR1 is DFQATT and CDR2 SNEGSKA (reference sequence). The ends were cut back, 6 bases at V and 6 bases at J, with 12 bases in the middle. This chain's CDR3 is CSARTEGNIQYF. The CDR3 nucleotides are TGCAGTGCCCGGACAGAGGGAAACATTCAGTACTTC.

This clonotype was detected ten times or more. The rearrangement uses TRBV7-9 and TRBJ1-2; TRBD1 aligns across 9 bases. After removal of 4 bases from V and 6 bases from J, the junction contained 3 bases not matched to a gene. The CDR3 consists of 13 residues. Germline CDR1 is SEHNR and CDR2 is FQNEAQ (reference sequence). The DNA of the CDR3 is TGTGCCAGCAGCTCCCGGGACAGGGATGGCTACACCTTC. Protein sequence: CASSSRDRDGYTF.

The chain employs TRBV6-2 or TRBV6-3 and TRBJ2-3, with unresolved D. The CDR3 length is 18 residues. Between the trimmed V and J ends, which lost 0 bases and 4 bases, there was a span of 20 bases. CDR1 is MNHEY and CDR2 is SVGEGT in the germline V gene. As DNA, the CDR3 is TGTGCCAGCAGTTACTCGAAAAGTGGATGGTTCGGCGCAGATACGCAGTATTTT. It encodes CASSYSKSGWFGADTQYF.

This clonotype occurred a few times. CDR3 in DNA: TGTGCCAGCAGTGGGACAGGGTTGGGGTCCTACGAGCAGTACTTC. Encoded protein: CASSGTGLGSYEQYF. The V call is TRBV27, the J call TRBJ2-7, with 9 positions matching TRBD1. Looked up from germline, CDR1 is MNHEY and CDR2 is SMNVEV (reference sequence). The CDR3 contains 15 residues. V was pared by 5 bases and J by 1 base, with 6 bases of the junction left unmatched.

This clonotype was counted between two and nine times. This rearrangement joins TRBV12-3 or TRBV12-4 to TRBJ2-3; 7 bases line up with TRBD1. The V and J ends lost 5 bases and 4 bases, in that order; junction bases with no gene match: 3. CDR3 length: 13 amino acids. The DNA of the CDR3 is TGTGCCAGCAGTCGACAGGGCGCAGATACGCAGTATTTT. It codes for CASSRQGADTQYF.

This clonotype came up a few times. V gene TRBV20-1 combines with J gene TRBJ2-5, with D perhaps matching TRBD1 or TRBD2 (5 bases each). V lost 2 bases and J 1 base, leaving 17 bases between the germline ends. The CDR3 runs to 16 residues. Germline V gene data show CDR1 as DFQATT and CDR2 as SNEGSKA (reference sequence). The DNA for the CDR3 is TGCAGTGCTAGATCAATACGTTCGGGGCTCCAAGAGACCCAGTACTTC. As protein: CSARSIRSGLQETQYF.

This clonotype showed up just a few times. The chain uses TRBV6-1 and TRBJ2-3; D possibly matches TRBD1 or TRBD2 (5 bases each). This CDR3 has 12 amino acids. The V end lost 7 bases, the J end lost 9 bases, and 14 bases lay between the germline ends. CDR1 is MNHNS, CDR2 SASEGT, per germline. The CDR3 region is CASIGTGLTQYF. CDR3 in DNA: TGTGCCAGCATCGGGACCGGTCTGACGCAGTATTTT.

V usage is TRBV11-3 and J usage is TRBJ1-1, with D perhaps TRBD1 (5 bases). CDR3 length equals 13 residues. V was pared by 1 base and J by 6 bases, with 9 bases between. The germline CDR1 and CDR2 sequences are SGHNT and YENEEA. The CDR3 spells CASSLVGEAEAFF. CDR3 sequence (DNA): TGTGCCAGCAGCTTAGTGGGGGAAGCTGAAGCTTTCTTT.

This clonotype was seen more than once but under ten times. The chain joins TRBV6-1 to TRBJ2-7, with TRBD2 matching over 11 bases. Germline lookup yields CDR1 MNHNS and CDR2 SASEGT. There are 16 residues in the CDR3. Trimming took 4 bases from V and 1 from J; bases not matched to a gene: 6. The CDR3 protein is CASSALAGGPSYEQYF. The CDR3 DNA sequence: TGTGCCAGCAGTGCCTTAGCGGGAGGGCCTTCCTACGAGCAGTACTTC.

This clonotype has just a few counts. The chain employs TRBV7-6 and TRBJ1-4; maybe TRBD1 (5 bases). The V and J ends lost 3 bases and 6 bases respectively, with 11 bases between them. There are 14 residues in the CDR3. Germline lookup yields CDR1 SGHVS and CDR2 FNYEAQ. CDR3 residues: CASSFSRGDEKLFF. Written as DNA, the CDR3 is TGTGCCAGCAGCTTCAGTCGAGGGGATGAAAAACTGTTTTTT.

This clonotype was found a few times. The V gene is TRBV19, the J gene TRBJ2-7; TRBD2 matches at 11 bases. The germline V gene encodes CDR1 LNHDA and CDR2 SQIVND (reference sequence). The V gene end was trimmed by 4 bases and the J gene end by 4 bases; junction bases not matched to a gene: 6. The CDR3 is 15 residues long. Here the CDR3 reads CASSTIGTSGYEQYF. In nucleotides, the CDR3 is TGTGCCAGTAGTACAATCGGGACTAGCGGATACGAGCAGTACTTC.

V and J are TRBV12-3 or TRBV12-4 and TRBJ2-4; maybe TRBD1 (6 bases). The CDR3 totals 16 residues. The V end lost 4 bases, the J end lost 2 bases, and 15 bases lay between the germline ends. The chain's CDR3 is CASSSRDNYPKNIQYF. The CDR3 coding sequence is TGTGCCAGCAGTTCCCGGGACAACTACCCCAAAAACATTCAGTACTTC.

Ten or more counts support this clonotype. V usage is TRBV7-8 and J usage is TRBJ2-7, with TRBD2 matching 8 bases. CDR3 length equals 15 residues. Germline CDR1 SGHVS, CDR2 FQNEAQ. After removal of 4 bases from V and 2 bases from J, the junction contained 7 bases not matched to a gene. The CDR3 DNA sequence: TGTGCCAGCAGCTCCCTGACTAGCGCCACCTACGAGCAGTACTTC. Its translation is CASSSLTSATYEQYF.

The chain joins TRBV12-3 or TRBV12-4 to TRBJ1-1, with 7 bases aligning to TRBD1. V shed 2 bases, J shed 6 bases, and the junction held 6 bases outside the gene matches. The CDR3 totals 14 residues. The DNA for the CDR3 is TGTGCCAGCAGTTTAAGAGGAGGGGGCTCTGAAGCTTTCTTT. Amino acid sequence: CASSLRGGGSEAFF.

The table lists this clonotype with many counts. This chain connects TRBV7-8 to TRBJ2-7, with TRBD2 identical over 12 bases. This CDR3 spans 16 amino acids. Germline V gene lookup returns CDR1 SGHVS and CDR2 FQNEAQ. With 5 bases clipped from V and 4 bases from J, the junction kept 9 bases outside the gene matches. The chain's CDR3 is CASSALAGGPSYEQYV. For the CDR3, the DNA is TGTGCCAGCAGCGCCCTAGCGGGAGGGCCCTCATACGAGCAGTACGTC.

The V gene is TRBV5-6, the J gene TRBJ2-3, with D possibly called TRBD1 or TRBD2 (5 bases each). There are 15 residues in the CDR3. Germline CDR1 is SGHDT and CDR2 is YYEEEE. Trimming stripped 1 base from V and 3 bases from J, with 12 bases between. For the CDR3, the DNA is TGTGCCAGCAGCTTGTTGTTCGAGGGGACAGATACGCAGTATTTT. Translation: CASSLLFEGTDTQYF.

A few counts support this clonotype. The V gene is TRBV6-5, the J gene TRBJ1-2, with unresolved D. Looked up from germline, CDR1 is MNHEY and CDR2 is SVGAGI. This CDR3 region has 13 residues. V lost 2 bases to trimming and J lost 0 bases, with 4 bases between them. The CDR3 DNA is TGTGCCAGCAGTTACGACACTAACTATGGCTACACCTTC. It translates to CASSYDTNYGYTF.

This clonotype was seen a few times. V is TRBV6-6 and J is TRBJ2-4; 8 nucleotides agree with TRBD1. V was pared by 6 bases and J by 0 bases, with 7 bases of the junction left unmatched. The CDR3 covers 16 residues. Germline V lookup: CDR1 MNHNY, CDR2 SVGAGI (reference sequence). The CDR3 nucleotides read TGTGCCAGCAGCGACGTCGGACAGGGAGCCAAAAACATTCAGTACTTC. Amino acids: CASSDVGQGAKNIQYF.

This clonotype was found a few times. The chain carries TRBV19 and TRBJ2-7; D is perhaps TRBD2 (6 bases). V was clipped by 6 bases and J by 2 bases, with 17 bases between them. Germline lookup yields CDR1 LNHDA and CDR2 SQIVND (reference sequence). This CDR3 region has 15 residues. CDR3 sequence reads: CASRSNQRAPYEQYF. CDR3 in DNA: TGTGCCAGTAGGAGTAACCAGCGGGCCCCCTACGAGCAGTACTTC. The full variable domain, in which reference TRBV19 and TRBJ2-7 provide the parts outside the CDR3, is DGGITQSPKYLFRKEGQNVTLSCEQNLNHDAMYWYRQDPGQGLRLIYYSQIVNDFQKGDIAEGYSVSREKKESFPLTVTSAQKNPTAFYLCASRSNQRAPYEQYFGPGTRLTVT.

The chain employs TRBV20-1 and TRBJ2-1, with 12 bases identical to TRBD2. Trimming at V came to 6 bases and at J to 3 bases, leaving 9 bases not matched to a gene. CDR1 and CDR2 (germline): DFQATT, SNEGSKA (reference sequence). The CDR3 runs 16 residues. The CDR3 spells CSANPGTSGFYNEQFF. In DNA, the CDR3 is TGCAGTGCCAACCCCGGGACTAGCGGGTTCTACAATGAGCAGTTCTTC.

This clonotype was counted only a few times. This sequence joins TRBV10-3 and TRBJ2-1; 9 bases are a match to TRBD2. There are 16 residues in the CDR3. The germline CDR1 and CDR2 sequences are ENHRY and SYGVKD. Germline trimming cut 1 base from V and 3 bases from J; bases unmatched to any gene: 4. DNA of the CDR3: TGTGCCATCAGTGAGTTCCTAGCGGGACGCTACAATGAGCAGTTCTTC. Protein sequence: CAISEFLAGRYNEQFF.

This sequence joins TRBV19 and TRBJ1-2; 11 positions match TRBD1. The germline gives CDR1 LNHDA, CDR2 SQIVND (reference sequence). The CDR3 length is 15 residues. The ends lost 7 bases at V and 4 bases at J; junction bases unmatched: 8. The CDR3 region is CASISGDRGFYGYTF. CDR3 bases: TGTGCCAGTATCTCTGGGGACAGGGGGTTCTATGGCTACACCTTC.